The entry below describes one TCR beta chain. Its antigen is currently unknown. People with hyperthyroidism were aged 18 to 65 and newly diagnosed, under 2 months' duration. Other autoimmune diseases, uncontrolled infections, pregnancy or lactation ruled patients out of participation. The sample belongs to a study of Graves' ophthalmopathy and Graves' hyperthyroidism. General study findings and limits: Blood also held most thyroid clonotypes expanded above 0.001 frequency.

Beta-chain TCR CDR3 regions were amplified from RNA transcripts. Investigators did first-round RT-PCR with HTBI primers, then second-round multiplex PCR. One entry per CDR3 protein, called by TCRdb with MiXCR from the multiplex PCR reads. Altogether around 1.1 million distinct CDR3 sequences are present, less than 45% being singletons, with the ten largest covering around 10%. Sequencing was done on a sample of peripheral blood or thyroid tissue (not recorded which). This clonotype was obtained from an adult man with Graves' hyperthyroidism.

The CDR3 loop reads CASSLAALRGAFF. The CDR3 DNA reads TGTGCCAGCAGCTTAGCGGCCCTCAGGGGGGCTTTCTTT. The chain has TRBV7-9 and TRBJ1-1, with TRBD1 matching 7 bases. The CDR3 sequence is 13 residues long. Germline V gives CDR1 SEHNR, CDR2 FQNEAQ (reference sequence). The V and J ends lost 0 bases and 11 bases, in that order; junction bases with no gene match: 6.